The T cell receptor beta chain described here comes from a study of blood T cells in healthy people across ages. Germline V gene sequence: CDR1 ENHRY, CDR2 SYGVKD. V was pared by 8 bases and J by 10 bases, with 10 bases of the junction left unmatched. CDR3 size: 15 residues. Study-level findings and limits: Any changes in expanded clonotypes were possibly confounded, as donor CMV status remained unknown.

Sample-barcoded 5' priming and a J-beta primer mix drove a second PCR of about 7 to 11 cycles. TCRdb itself ran the 5' RACE reads through MiXCR, one entry per CDR3 protein. The sample gives around 800,000 distinct CDR3 sequences, around 50% of which show up once; 15% to 20% is in the top ten. This clonotype was counted between two and nine times. Antigen unknown. This TCR derives from a man aged 80 or over in good health. Sequencing was done on a sample of blood. The chain links TRBV10-3 to TRBJ2-1; 14 bases match TRBD2. The CDR3 DNA is TGTGCCATCCACACCGGGACTAGCGGGAGAAGCGAGCAGTTCTTC. It is translated as CAIHTGTSGRSEQFF.